The 28 T cell receptor beta chains below all came from one sample that was sequenced in a study of Graves' ophthalmopathy and Graves' hyperthyroidism. CDR3 regions of TCR beta were amplified from RNA transcripts. Second-round multiplex PCR followed a first-round RT-PCR using HTBI primers. TCRdb processed the multiplex PCR reads anew with MiXCR; each CDR3 protein has one entry. Counted here are hundreds of thousands of distinct CDR3 sequences, about 38% occurring once; the ten biggest clones make up more than 2.5%. The sequencing sample was made of peripheral blood. These receptors were collected from an adult man with Graves' ophthalmopathy.

As for this clonotype: No conserved phenylalanine or tryptophan is present at the end of the CDR3, so a read error is the likely explanation. The chain recombines TRBV5-1 with TRBJ2-2; no firm D call. This CDR3 has 13 residues. The V and J ends lost 0 bases and 4 bases respectively, with 4 bases between them. Germline lookup yields CDR1 SGHRS and CDR2 YFSETQ. Here the CDR3 reads CASSLAGTGELFL. The CDR3 DNA reads as TGCGCCAGCAGCTTGGCCGGCACCGGGGAGCTGTTTCTT.

The rearrangement uses TRBV24-1 and TRBJ1-5, with TRBD1 as a possible D gene (5 bases). V lost 4 bases to trimming and J lost 14 bases, with 14 bases between them. Germline V gene lookup returns CDR1 KGHDR and CDR2 SFDVKD. This CDR3 comprises 12 residues. CDR3 DNA: TGTGCCACCAGTGACCCGGGACGCAATGAGCATTTT. Its protein is CATSDPGRNEHF.

This clonotype was seen repeatedly, ten times or more. V and J are TRBV20-1 and TRBJ2-7; 8 positions match TRBD2. Trimming at V came to 1 base and at J to 11 bases, leaving 16 bases not matched to a gene. This CDR3 has 15 amino acids. Germline V CDR1 and CDR2: DFQATT, SNEGSKA (reference sequence). CDR3: CSARGASGSAHREYF. The CDR3 DNA reads as TGCAGTGCTAGAGGAGCCAGCGGGAGCGCCCATCGGGAGTACTTC.

This clonotype was picked up many times. The chain is built from TRBV20-1 and TRBJ2-7, with D perhaps TRBD1 (5 bases). Germline values: CDR1 DFQATT, CDR2 SNEGSKA (reference sequence). Trimming took off 6 bases at V and 2 bases at J, with 17 bases between the two ends. CDR3 size: 14 residues. Here the CDR3 DNA reads TGCAGTGCCAAGGGGCCAGGGCGAACCTACGAGCAGTACTTC. The encoded protein is CSAKGPGRTYEQYF.

This clonotype was detected a few times. The chain is built from TRBV4-1 and TRBJ2-7, with D unclear. Trimming took off 0 bases at V and 4 bases at J, with 10 bases between the two ends. Germline CDR1 and CDR2: MGHRA and YSYEKL. This CDR3 contains 14 residues. The CDR3 region is CASSQELVLYEQYF. CDR3 DNA: TGCGCCAGCAGCCAAGAGTTGGTTCTGTACGAGCAGTACTTC.

In this sample, this clonotype turned up many times. The J gene is TRBJ1-2, the V gene TRBV7-8; D may be TRBD1 (6 bases). This CDR3 region has 15 residues. V was trimmed by 0 bases and J by 4 bases, leaving 12 bases between them. Germline CDR1 reads SGHVS; CDR2 reads FQNEAQ. CDR3: CASSLAGALIYGYTF. DNA for the CDR3: TGTGCCAGCAGCTTAGCGGGGGCGCTTATCTATGGCTACACCTTC.

This clonotype was counted ten times or more. The CDR3 spells CASSPPGQGTGLYGYTF. Here the CDR3 DNA reads TGTGCCAGTAGTCCCCCGGGACAGGGAACCGGCCTCTATGGCTACACCTTC. The chain combines TRBV19 with TRBJ1-2; 9 bases map to TRBD1. V shed 5 bases, J shed 4 bases, and the junction held 14 bases outside the gene matches. CDR3 size: 17 residues. In germline, CDR1 is LNHDA, CDR2 SQIVND (reference sequence).

In its sample, this clonotype was seen many times. The rearrangement uses TRBV2 and TRBJ1-2; TRBD1 aligns across 7 bases. This CDR3 is 15 amino acids long. In germline, CDR1 is SNHLY, CDR2 FYNNEI. V dropped 6 bases and J dropped 1; count of bases not matched to a gene: 8. This CDR3 reads CASRARQGLNYGYTF. Written as DNA, the CDR3 is TGTGCCAGCAGGGCAAGACAGGGTCTTAACTATGGCTACACCTTC. Complete variable domain (other parts from reference TRBV2 and TRBJ1-2): EPEVTQTPSHQVTQMGQEVILRCVPISNHLYFYWYRQILGQKVEFLVSFYNNEISEKSEIFDDQFSVERPDGSNFTLKIRSTKLEDSAMYFCASRARQGLNYGYTFGSGTRLTVV.

This clonotype was picked up many times. V and J are TRBV4-1 and TRBJ2-7; D gene unclear. V was cut by 3 bases and J by 5 bases, with 8 bases left in between. Germline V lookup: CDR1 MGHRA, CDR2 YSYEKL. This CDR3 is 12 amino acids long. The CDR3 bases are TGCGCCAGCAGCCAGATGGGTAACGAGCAGTACTTC. This encodes CASSQMGNEQYF.

This clonotype was observed many times. The chain employs TRBV11-2 and TRBJ1-2, with no clear D. Trimming left V 4 bases short and J 2 bases short, with 11 bases between. From germline, CDR1 is SGHAT and CDR2 FQNNGV. The CDR3 has 14 residues. CDR3 sequence: CASSSQRLNYGYTF. CDR3 bases: TGTGCCAGCAGCTCCCAAAGACTGAACTATGGCTACACCTTC.

The chain employs TRBV10-3 and TRBJ2-7; the match to TRBD1 covers 11 bases. In germline, CDR1 is ENHRY, CDR2 SYGVKD. V shed 10 bases and J 7 bases; nucleotides not matched to a gene: 12. The CDR3 consists of 14 residues. The CDR3 DNA is TGTGCCACTAGGGACAGGGGGACTTACAATGAGCAGTACTTC. Amino acids: CATRDRGTYNEQYF.

The chain joins TRBV24-1 to TRBJ1-5, with unresolved D. CDR3 length equals 17 residues. Germline CDR1 is KGHDR and CDR2 is SFDVKD. Trimming left V 0 bases short and J 0 bases short, with 11 bases between. The CDR3 nucleotides read TGTGCCACCAGTGATTTGCAAGTGGCCAATAGCAATCAGCCCCAGCATTTT. This codes for CATSDLQVANSNQPQHF.

CDR3 region: CASSLEVLIGNTGELFF. CDR3 DNA sequence: TGTGCCAGCAGCTTAGAAGTTTTAATAGGGAACACCGGGGAGCTGTTTTTT. This sequence joins TRBV7-8 and TRBJ2-2; unclear D gene. The CDR3 is made up of 17 amino acids. The V and J ends lost 1 base and 1 base respectively, with 13 bases between them. CDR1 is SGHVS and CDR2 is FQNEAQ in the germline V gene. The whole variable domain, remainder taken from reference TRBV7-8 and TRBJ2-2, is GAGVSQSPRYKVAKRGQDVALRCDPISGHVSLFWYQQALGQGPEFLTYFQNEAQLDKSGLPSDRFFAERPEGSVSTLKIQRTQQEDSAVYLCASSLEVLIGNTGELFFGEGSRLTVL.

The chain is built from TRBV30 and TRBJ1-5; tentatively, D is TRBD1 (6 bases). The CDR3 runs 15 residues. Germline V lookup: CDR1 GTSNPN, CDR2 SVGIG (reference sequence). Deletions cut 3 bases from V and 8 bases from J, with 20 bases between. CDR3 in amino acids: CAWSGQRPFHEPQHF. DNA of the CDR3: TGTGCCTGGAGCGGACAGCGACCCTTCCATGAGCCCCAGCATTTT.

The sample holds many counts of this clonotype. The chain employs TRBV5-1 and TRBJ1-4; 9 bases are a match to TRBD1. Germline V CDR1 and CDR2: SGHRS, YFSETQ. The CDR3 is 14 amino acids. V shed 2 bases and J 7 bases; nucleotides not matched to a gene: 3. The DNA for the CDR3 is TGCGCCAGCAGCTTCGGGACAGGGACTGAAAAACTGTTTTTT. Encoded protein: CASSFGTGTEKLFF. The complete variable domain, with remaining parts taken from reference TRBV5-1 and TRBJ1-4, reads KAGVTQTPRYLIKTRGQQVTLSCSPISGHRSVSWYQQTPGQGLQFLFEYFSETQRNKGNFPGRFSGRQFSNSRSEMNVSTLELGDSALYLCASSFGTGTEKLFFGSGTQLSVL.

This rearrangement joins TRBV19 to TRBJ2-2; perhaps TRBD2 as D (5 bases). Germline V gives CDR1 LNHDA, CDR2 SQIVND (reference sequence). V lost 11 bases, J lost 3 bases, and 16 bases lay in between. This CDR3 is built from 14 residues. This chain's CDR3 is CAGQPLRDTGELFF. CDR3 DNA sequence: TGTGCCGGTCAGCCGTTGAGGGACACCGGGGAGCTGTTTTTT.

This clonotype was found once. The gene calls are TRBV25-1 and TRBJ1-1, with D possibly TRBD1 on 5 matching bases. V was clipped by 5 bases and J by 4 bases, with 23 bases between them. CDR1 is MGHDK, CDR2 SYGVNS, per germline. The CDR3 totals 17 residues. The DNA for the CDR3 is TGTGCCAGCAGTTACAGCCGGGACGGACGAAGGGGCACTGAAGCTTTCTTT. Its translation is CASSYSRDGRRGTEAFF.

This clonotype occurred once. The chain is built from TRBV2 and TRBJ2-7, with TRBD1 matching 11 bases. The J call is doubtful: the DNA matches TRBJ2-1 better. The CDR3 contains 14 residues. Germline V gene data show CDR1 as SNHLY and CDR2 as FYNNEI. The DNA for the CDR3 is TGTGCCAGCAGGGACGGGACAGGGGGGAATGAGCAGTTCTTC. It translates to CASRDGTGGNEQFF.

In its sample, this clonotype was seen many times. The chain couples TRBV2 to TRBJ1-6; D ambiguous. Per the germline V gene, CDR1 is SNHLY and CDR2 is FYNNEI. V gave up 6 bases and J gave up 0 bases, with 15 bases separating them. The length of the CDR3 is 17 residues. CDR3: CASRRPGPSSYNSPLHF. The CDR3, as DNA: TGTGCCAGCAGGAGGCCAGGTCCGAGCTCCTATAATTCACCCCTCCACTTT.

The chain couples TRBV12-3 or TRBV12-4 to TRBJ2-7; TRBD1 might be the D (6 bases). V was clipped by 7 bases and J by 13 bases, with 20 bases between them. There are 12 residues in the CDR3. CDR3 protein: CASTTDRVEYYF. Here the CDR3 DNA reads TGTGCCAGCACCACGGACAGAGTGGAATATTACTTC.

The rearrangement joins TRBV29-1 to TRBJ1-1, with TRBD1 matching over 7 bases. Germline trimming cut 4 bases from V and 5 bases from J; bases unmatched to any gene: 10. CDR3 size: 14 residues. Per germline, CDR1 SQVTM and CDR2 ANQGSEA. CDR3 nucleotides: TGCAGCGTTGTAAACAGGGGAAAGGAAACTGAAGCTTTCTTT. The encoded protein is CSVVNRGKETEAFF.

The rearrangement joins TRBV15 to TRBJ2-7, with D possibly TRBD2 on 6 matching bases. Trimming removed 0 bases from V and 2 bases from J, with 20 bases in between. Germline CDR1 is LNHNV and CDR2 is YYDKDF (reference sequence). The length of the CDR3 is 18 residues. The CDR3 protein is CATSRDRGLAKVPYEQYF. CDR3 sequence (DNA): TGTGCCACCAGCAGAGATAGGGGACTCGCCAAAGTCCCCTACGAGCAGTACTTC.

This chain joins TRBV10-3 and TRBJ1-6; D gene ambiguous. CDR1 ENHRY and CDR2 SYGVKD come from the germline V gene. The CDR3 is 15 amino acids. The ends were cut back, 0 bases at V and 7 bases at J, with 10 bases in the middle. The chain's CDR3 is CAISESGQQNSPLHF. The CDR3 DNA reads as TGTGCCATCAGTGAGTCCGGGCAACAGAATTCACCCCTCCACTTT.

As for this clonotype: This may come from a read error, since a much larger clone is one base off. The CDR3 protein is CASRLAVTGSYEQYF. Here the CDR3 DNA reads TGCGCCAGCCGCTTGGCGGTGACAGGGAGCTACGAGCAGTACTTC. The V call is TRBV5-1, the J call TRBJ2-7, with 7 bases that match TRBD1. CDR3 length: 15 residues. Germline assignment: CDR1 SGHRS and CDR2 YFSETQ.

In its sample, this clonotype was seen a few times. The genes are TRBV25-1 and TRBJ2-1; unclear D gene. V shed 3 bases and J shed 11 bases, with 8 bases lying between them. Germline CDR1 MGHDK, CDR2 SYGVNS. The CDR3 is made up of 11 amino acids. In DNA, the CDR3 is TGTGCCAGCAGTGATCGCGATAAGCAGTTCTTC. Its translation: CASSDRDKQFF.

The chain carries TRBV5-1 and TRBJ1-2; D is possibly TRBD1 (5 bases). Germline CDR1 is SGHRS and CDR2 is YFSETQ. V dropped 1 base and J dropped 5 bases, with 18 bases sitting between them. The CDR3 totals 16 residues. The CDR3, as DNA: TGCGCCAGCAGCTTGTTAAGCGGGGGACCTTCTTATGGCTACACCTTC. Translation: CASSLLSGGPSYGYTF. The full variable domain, with the rest looked up from reference TRBV5-1 and TRBJ1-2, is KAGVTQTPRYLIKTRGQQVTLSCSPISGHRSVSWYQQTPGQGLQFLFEYFSETQRNKGNFPGRFSGRQFSNSRSEMNVSTLELGDSALYLCASSLLSGGPSYGYTFGSGTRLTVV.

This chain connects TRBV9 to TRBJ2-7, with D tentatively TRBD1 (6 bases). Trimming took 3 bases from V and 3 from J, leaving 16 bases between them. This CDR3 is 15 amino acids long. Germline assignment: CDR1 SGDLS and CDR2 YYNGEE. CDR3 DNA: TGTGCCAGCAGCGCTGGGGACACTATTCTCTACGAGCAGTACTTC. This gives the protein CASSAGDTILYEQYF. Full variable domain (rest looked up from reference TRBV9 and TRBJ2-7): DSGVTQTPKHLITATGQRVTLRCSPRSGDLSVYWYQQSLDQGLQFLIQYYNGEERAKGNILERFSAQQFPDLHSELNLSSLELGDSALYFCASSAGDTILYEQYFGPGTRLTVT.

V and J are TRBV2 and TRBJ2-7; 12 bases line up with TRBD1. This CDR3 has 15 amino acids. Trimming at V came to 7 bases and at J to 6 bases, leaving 10 bases not matched to a gene. Per germline, CDR1 SNHLY and CDR2 FYNNEI. CDR3 sequence (DNA): TGTGCCAGCACTACCTCGGGACAGGGGGCGATCGAGCAGTACTTC. Residues: CASTTSGQGAIEQYF.